This TCR beta chain was captured by sequencing in a study of T cell repertoires in cytomegalovirus infection. The study, taken as a whole, reports: CMV-specific TCR beta clonotypes restricted by HLA-C were the ones dominating the ex vivo response.

TCRdb processed the reads anew with MiXCR; each CDR3 protein has one entry. The table shows a few hundred thousand distinct CDR3 sequences, with about 28% occurring only once. This clonotype appeared many times. Antigen unknown. The V and J ends lost 1 base and 4 bases respectively, with 19 bases between them. The germline V gene has CDR1 DFQATT and CDR2 SNEGSKA (reference sequence). The CDR3 is made up of 16 amino acids. This TCR was sampled from a human donor in good health (CMV status not recorded). Some clones in this sample may be carry-over from other donors' samples. This material consisted of cultured PBMCs, taken from culture after CMV antigen stimulation. The rearrangement links TRBV20-1 to TRBJ1-2; D remains ambiguous. The CDR3 DNA sequence: TGCAGTGCTAGAGCCCAAGCGAAGGAGGTGGCCTATGGCTACACCTTC. It codes for CSARAQAKEVAYGYTF.